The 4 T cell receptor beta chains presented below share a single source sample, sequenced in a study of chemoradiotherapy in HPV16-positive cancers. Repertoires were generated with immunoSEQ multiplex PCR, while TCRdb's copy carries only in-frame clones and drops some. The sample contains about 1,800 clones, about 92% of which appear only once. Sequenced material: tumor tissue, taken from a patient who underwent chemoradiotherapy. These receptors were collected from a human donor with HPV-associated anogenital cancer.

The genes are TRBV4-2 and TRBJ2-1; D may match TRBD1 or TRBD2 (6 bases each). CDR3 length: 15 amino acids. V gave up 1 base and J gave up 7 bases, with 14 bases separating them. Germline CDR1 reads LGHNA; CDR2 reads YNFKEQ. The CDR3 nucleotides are TGTGCCAGCAGCCAAGGGGGGGCCTCGTTTAATGAGCAGTTCTTC. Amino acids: CASSQGGASFNEQFF.

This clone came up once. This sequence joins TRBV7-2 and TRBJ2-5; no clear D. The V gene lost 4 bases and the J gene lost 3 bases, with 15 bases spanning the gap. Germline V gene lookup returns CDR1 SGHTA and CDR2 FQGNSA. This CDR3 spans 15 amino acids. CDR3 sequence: CASSSWAAVKETQYF. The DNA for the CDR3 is TGTGCCAGCAGCTCCTGGGCGGCAGTCAAAGAGACCCAGTACTTC.

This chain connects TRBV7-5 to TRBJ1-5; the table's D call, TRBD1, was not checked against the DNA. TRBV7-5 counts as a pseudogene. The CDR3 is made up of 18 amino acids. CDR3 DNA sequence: TGTGCCAGAAGCCATAACCGGGACAGGGTAAAGGACTATCAGCCCCAGCATTTT. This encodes CARSHNRDRVKDYQPQHF.

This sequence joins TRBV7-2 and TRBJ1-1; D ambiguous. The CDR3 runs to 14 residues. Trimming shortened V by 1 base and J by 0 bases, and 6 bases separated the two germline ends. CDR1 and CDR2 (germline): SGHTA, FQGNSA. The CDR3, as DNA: TGTGCCAGCAGCTTAGGTGGGCTGAACACTGAAGCTTTCTTT. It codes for CASSLGGLNTEAFF.